Following are 6 T cell receptor beta chains from one sample sequenced in a study of T-cell memory formation after mild COVID-19 (dated by TCRdb to the early 2020s). Receptor libraries were prepared by 5' RACE. For sequencing, an Illumina NovaSeq 6000 was employed. TCRdb reworked the public reads: Q25 trimming with fastp, MiXCR clone assembly, productive beta chains retained. Records with the same CDR3 protein are collapsed into one entry carrying the most frequent genes and DNA. The sample yields about 430,000 distinct CDR3 sequences; approximately 19% were counted once. The ten largest account for under 25% of the sample. The specimen sequenced was PBMCs or a T cell subset sorted from them (not recorded which). The source of these receptors is a man aged 18 to 30 who had mild COVID-19 (a few samples of this study predate the infection). The sample titles of this study are shuffled in the database, so cell type and time point are left out; the donor was told from shared clones.

This clonotype was seen a few times. The rearrangement uses TRBV5-1 and TRBJ2-1; D is uncertain. CDR3 length equals 12 residues. V lost 2 bases, J lost 8 bases, and 8 bases lay in between. Per germline, CDR1 SGHRS and CDR2 YFSETQ. CDR3 protein: CASSFPSYEQFF. CDR3 coding DNA: TGCGCCAGCAGCTTCCCCAGTTATGAGCAGTTCTTC.

This chain joins TRBV9 and TRBJ2-5; 8 bases match TRBD2. CDR1 is SGDLS and CDR2 is YYNGEE in the germline V gene. The CDR3 contains 14 residues. V lost 3 bases and J lost 5; bases outside the gene matches: 6. The CDR3 sequence is CASSDTSGRETQYF. CDR3 DNA sequence: TGTGCCAGCAGCGACACTAGCGGACGGGAGACCCAGTACTTC. The entire variable domain, with the rest obtained from reference TRBV9 and TRBJ2-5, is as follows: DSGVTQTPKHLITATGQRVTLRCSPRSGDLSVYWYQQSLDQGLQFLIQYYNGEERAKGNILERFSAQQFPDLHSELNLSSLELGDSALYFCASSDTSGRETQYFGPGTRLLVL.

This chain links TRBV6-1 with TRBJ1-2; no clear D gene. The length of the CDR3 is 12 residues. CDR1 and CDR2 (germline): MNHNS, SASEGT. V dropped 3 bases and J dropped 3 bases, with 5 bases sitting between them. The CDR3 loop reads CASSEPDYGYTF. The CDR3 DNA sequence: TGTGCCAGCAGTGAGCCAGACTATGGCTACACCTTC.

With respect to this clonotype: This may stem from a read error, because a much larger clone lies one nucleotide away. The chain carries TRBV7-2 and TRBJ1-1; D gene ambiguous. The CDR3 has 14 residues. Germline V gene sequence: CDR1 SGHTA, CDR2 FQGNSA. For the CDR3, the DNA is TGTGCCATCAGCCCCAGGTTCCTGAACACTGAAGCTTTCTTT. Translated, it gives CAISPRFLNTEAFF.

As concerns this clonotype: Its ends do not fully match the called genes, so a read error is possible. The genes are TRBV29-1 and TRBJ2-7, with 10 bases fitting TRBD2. Germline V gives CDR1 SQVTM, CDR2 ANQGSEA. The CDR3 runs 13 residues. CDR3 amino acids: CSVEAGGGYEQYF. The CDR3 bases are TGCAGCGTCGAAGCGGGGGGGGGCTACGAGCAGTACTTC.

This rearrangement joins TRBV29-1 to TRBJ1-1, with 7 bases identical to TRBD1. Per the germline V gene, CDR1 is SQVTM and CDR2 is ANQGSEA. The junction had 4 bases not matched to a gene; V was cut back by 6 bases and J by 3 bases. CDR3 length equals 12 residues. The CDR3 reads CSVNRGDTEAFF. The CDR3 DNA reads as TGCAGCGTAAACAGGGGCGACACTGAAGCTTTCTTT.